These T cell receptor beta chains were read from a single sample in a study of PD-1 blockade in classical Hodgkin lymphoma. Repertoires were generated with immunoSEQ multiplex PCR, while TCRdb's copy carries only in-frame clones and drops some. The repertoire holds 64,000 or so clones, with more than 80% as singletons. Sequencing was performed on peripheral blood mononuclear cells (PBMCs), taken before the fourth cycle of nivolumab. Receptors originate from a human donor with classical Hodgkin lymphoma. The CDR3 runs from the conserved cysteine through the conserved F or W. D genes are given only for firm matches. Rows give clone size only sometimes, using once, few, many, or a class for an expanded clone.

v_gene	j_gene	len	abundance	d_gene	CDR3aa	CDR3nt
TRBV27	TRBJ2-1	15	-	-	CASSLSGSPYNEQFF	TGTGCCAGCAGTTTATCCGGGAGTCCCTACAATGAGCAGTTCTTC
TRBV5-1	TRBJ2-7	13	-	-	CASREGSSYEQYF	TGCGCCAGCAGAGAAGGGAGCTCCTACGAGCAGTACTTC
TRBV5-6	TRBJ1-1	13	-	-	CASSLGRDTEAFF	TGTGCCAGCAGCTTGGGCAGGGACACTGAAGCTTTCTTT
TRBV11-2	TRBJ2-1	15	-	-	CASSPPTAEPNEQFF	TGTGCCAGCAGCCCCCCCACAGCGGAACCCAATGAGCAGTTCTTC
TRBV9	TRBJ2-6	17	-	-	CASRGGDRTSGANVLTF	TGTGCCAGCAGGGGAGGGGACAGGACCTCTGGGGCCAACGTCCTGACTTTC
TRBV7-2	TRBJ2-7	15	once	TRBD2	CASSLATKRGYEQYF	TGTGCCAGCAGCTTAGCGACTAAGCGGGGCTACGAGCAGTACTTC
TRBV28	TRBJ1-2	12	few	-	CASSPANYGYTF	TGTGCCAGCAGCCCGGCTAACTATGGCTACACCTTC
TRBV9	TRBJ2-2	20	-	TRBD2	CASSVRRLAGGPTNTGELFF	TGTGCCAGCAGCGTAAGGCGCCTAGCGGGAGGACCCACGAACACCGGGGAGCTGTTTTTT
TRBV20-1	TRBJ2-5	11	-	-	CSVRSDGTQYF	TGCAGTGTTCGGAGCGACGGGACCCAGTACTTC
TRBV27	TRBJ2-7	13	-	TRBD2	CATKSGNSYEQYF	TGTGCCACCAAGAGCGGGAACTCCTACGAGCAGTACTTC
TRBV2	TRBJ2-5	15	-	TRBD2	CATRRTSGGQETQYF	TGTGCCACTAGGAGGACTAGCGGGGGCCAAGAGACCCAGTACTTC
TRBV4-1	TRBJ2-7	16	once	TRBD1	CASSQDSGQGEYEQYF	TGCGCCAGCAGCCAAGATAGCGGACAGGGAGAGTACGAGCAGTACTTC
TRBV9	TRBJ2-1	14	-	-	CASTSGGTYNEQFF	TGTGCCAGCACCTCAGGGGGGACCTACAATGAGCAGTTCTTC
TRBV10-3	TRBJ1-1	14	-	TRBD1	CAISKDRGNTEAFF	TGTGCCATCAGTAAGGACAGGGGGAACACTGAAGCTTTCTTT
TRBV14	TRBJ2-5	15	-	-	CASSQRGARLETQYF	TGTGCCAGCAGCCAACGGGGGGCCAGGTTGGAGACCCAGTACTTC
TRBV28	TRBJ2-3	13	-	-	CASSLPFTDTQYF	TGTGCCAGCAGTTTACCTTTCACAGATACGCAGTATTTT
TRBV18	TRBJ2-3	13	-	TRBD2	CASLAGVADTQYF	TGTGCCAGTTTAGCGGGGGTAGCAGATACGCAGTATTTT
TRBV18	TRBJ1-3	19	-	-	CASSPPLDRRRDSGNTIYF	TGTGCCAGCTCACCACCTCTGGATAGAAGAAGGGACTCTGGAAACACCATATATTTT
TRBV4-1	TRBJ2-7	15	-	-	CASSHPARDPEEQYF	TGCGCCAGCAGCCACCCCGCGAGGGACCCGGAGGAGCAGTACTTC
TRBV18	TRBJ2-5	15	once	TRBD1	CASSQLGQPQETQYF	TGTGCCAGCTCACAGTTGGGACAGCCCCAAGAGACCCAGTACTTC
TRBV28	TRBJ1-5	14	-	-	CASRLGQSNQPQHF	TGTGCCAGCAGGTTAGGGCAAAGCAATCAGCCCCAGCATTTT
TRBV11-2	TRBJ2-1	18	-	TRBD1	CASSPTGVSMGSYNEQFF	TGTGCCAGCAGCCCGACAGGGGTTTCCATGGGCTCCTACAATGAGCAGTTCTTC
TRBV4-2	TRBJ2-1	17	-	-	CASSQKSVGLGYNEQFF	TGTGCCAGCAGCCAAAAGTCTGTAGGACTGGGTTACAATGAGCAGTTCTTC
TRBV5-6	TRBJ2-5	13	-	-	CASSPDYQETQYF	TGTGCCAGCAGCCCGGACTACCAAGAGACCCAGTACTTC
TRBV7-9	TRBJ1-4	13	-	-	CASNKGMNEKLFF	TGTGCCAGCAACAAAGGGATGAATGAAAAACTGTTTTTT
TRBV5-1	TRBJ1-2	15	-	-	CASSLAGRDFDGYTF	TGCGCCAGCAGCTTGGCCGGCAGGGACTTCGATGGCTACACCTTC
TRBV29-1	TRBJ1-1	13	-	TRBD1	CSAERATGGTAFF	TGCAGCGCTGAACGGGCGACAGGGGGGACAGCTTTCTTT
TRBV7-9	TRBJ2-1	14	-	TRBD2	CASSWTSWYNEQFF	TGTGCCAGCAGCTGGACTAGCTGGTACAATGAGCAGTTCTTC
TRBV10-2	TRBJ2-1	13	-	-	CASRTGTNNEQFF	TGCGCCAGCAGAACCGGGACGAACAATGAGCAGTTCTTC
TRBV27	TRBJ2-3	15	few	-	CASSPTGYLMDTQYF	TGTGCCAGCAGTCCCACAGGGTACCTCATGGATACGCAGTATTTT
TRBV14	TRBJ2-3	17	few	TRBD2	CASSQERRLATTDTQYF	TGTGCCAGCAGCCAAGAAAGAAGACTAGCGACCACAGATACGCAGTATTTT
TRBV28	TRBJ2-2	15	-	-	CASIPSPPDTGELFF	TGTGCCAGCATTCCTAGTCCCCCAGACACCGGGGAGCTGTTTTTT
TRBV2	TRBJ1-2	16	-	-	CASGEDRAGLNYGYTF	TGTGCCAGCGGAGAGGACCGGGCAGGGCTTAACTATGGCTACACCTTC
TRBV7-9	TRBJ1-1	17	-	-	CASSFSTAVGEGGEAFF	TGTGCCAGCAGCTTTTCAACTGCAGTAGGCGAGGGCGGTGAAGCTTTCTTT
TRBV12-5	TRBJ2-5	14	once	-	CASGLGTDQETQYF	TGTGCTAGTGGTTTGGGGACAGACCAAGAGACCCAGTACTTC
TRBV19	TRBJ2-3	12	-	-	CASGVRTDTQYF	TGTGCCAGTGGGGTACGCACAGATACGCAGTATTTT
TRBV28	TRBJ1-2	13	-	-	CASNTLGGDGYTF	TGTGCCAGCAACACTCTAGGGGGGGATGGCTACACCTTC
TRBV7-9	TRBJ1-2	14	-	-	CASSLGSEDYGYTF	TGTGCCAGCAGCTTAGGTTCGGAAGACTATGGCTACACCTTC
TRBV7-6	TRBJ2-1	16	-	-	CASSLYSQSSYNEQFF	TGTGCCAGCAGCTTATATAGTCAGAGCTCCTACAATGAGCAGTTCTTC
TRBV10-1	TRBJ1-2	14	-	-	CASSKDPTDYGYTF	TGCGCCAGCAGTAAGGACCCTACCGACTATGGCTACACCTTC
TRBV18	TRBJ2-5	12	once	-	CASSPTGGWQYF	TGTGCCAGCTCACCGACGGGGGGCTGGCAGTACTTC
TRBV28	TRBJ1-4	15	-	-	CASSLSTGPGGKLFF	TGTGCCAGCAGTTTATCGACAGGTCCTGGGGGGAAACTGTTTTTT
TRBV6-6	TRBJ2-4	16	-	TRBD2	CASSHLADLAKNIQYF	TGTGCCAGCAGTCACCTAGCGGACCTAGCCAAAAACATTCAGTACTTC
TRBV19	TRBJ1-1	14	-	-	CASSGGRMDTEAFF	TGTGCCAGTAGTGGGGGGCGAATGGACACTGAAGCTTTCTTT
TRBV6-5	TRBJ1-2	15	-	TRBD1	CASSNPGQGPFGYTF	TGTGCCAGCAGCAACCCGGGACAGGGGCCGTTTGGCTACACCTTC
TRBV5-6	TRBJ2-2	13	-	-	CASSLQGREELFF	TGTGCCAGCAGCTTGCAGGGGAGGGAGGAGCTGTTTTTT
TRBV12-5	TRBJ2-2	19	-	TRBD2	CASGLVLTSGNLGTGELFF	TGTGCTAGTGGTTTGGTACTAACTAGCGGGAATCTAGGAACCGGGGAGCTGTTTTTT
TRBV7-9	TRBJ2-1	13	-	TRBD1	CASSLAGGNEQFF	TGTGCCAGCAGCCTAGCAGGGGGCAATGAGCAGTTCTTC
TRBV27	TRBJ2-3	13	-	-	CASSFRPPYTQYF	TGTGCCAGCAGTTTCCGACCTCCGTATACGCAGTATTTT
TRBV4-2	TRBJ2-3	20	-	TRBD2	CASSRRLAGEGVGGTDTQYF	TGTGCCAGCAGCCGCCGACTAGCGGGAGAGGGTGTTGGGGGCACAGATACGCAGTATTTT
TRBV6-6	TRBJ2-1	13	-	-	CASAQKVSNEQFF	TGTGCCAGCGCCCAGAAGGTTTCCAATGAGCAGTTCTTC
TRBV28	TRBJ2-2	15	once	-	CASSPIGRTTGELFF	TGTGCCAGCAGTCCGATCGGACGGACGACCGGGGAGCTGTTTTTT
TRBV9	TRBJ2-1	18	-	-	CASSVAGQRTSSYNEQFF	TGTGCCAGCAGCGTAGCTGGACAAAGAACGAGCTCCTACAATGAGCAGTTCTTC
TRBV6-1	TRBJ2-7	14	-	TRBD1	CATGPGTGGYEQYF	TGTGCCACCGGGCCTGGGACAGGGGGCTACGAGCAGTACTTC
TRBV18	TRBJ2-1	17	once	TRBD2	CASSPNGASGRYNEQFF	TGTGCCAGCTCACCAAACGGTGCTAGCGGGAGGTACAATGAGCAGTTCTTC
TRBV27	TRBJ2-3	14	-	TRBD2	CASSPGLAGGTQYF	TGTGCCAGCAGCCCGGGACTAGCGGGGGGCACGCAGTATTTT
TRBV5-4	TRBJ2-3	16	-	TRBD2	CASSWETSRITDTQYF	TGTGCCAGCAGCTGGGAGACTAGCCGAATCACAGATACGCAGTATTTT